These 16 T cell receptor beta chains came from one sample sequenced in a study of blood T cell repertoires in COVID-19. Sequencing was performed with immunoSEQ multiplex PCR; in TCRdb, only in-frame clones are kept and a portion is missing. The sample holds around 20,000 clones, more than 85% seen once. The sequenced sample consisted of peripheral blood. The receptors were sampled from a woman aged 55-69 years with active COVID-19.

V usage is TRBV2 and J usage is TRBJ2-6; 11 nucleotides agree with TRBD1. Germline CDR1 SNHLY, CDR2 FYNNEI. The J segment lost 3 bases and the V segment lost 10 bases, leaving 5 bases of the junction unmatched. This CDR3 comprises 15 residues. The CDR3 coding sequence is TGTGCCACCGGACAGGGGGCACTTGGGGCCAACGTCCTGACTTTC. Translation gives CATGQGALGANVLTF.

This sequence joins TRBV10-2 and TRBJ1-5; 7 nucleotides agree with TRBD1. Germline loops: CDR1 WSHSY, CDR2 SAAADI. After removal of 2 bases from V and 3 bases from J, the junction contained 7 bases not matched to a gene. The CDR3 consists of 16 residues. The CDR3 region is CASSEEGQSNNQPQHF. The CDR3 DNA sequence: TGCGCCAGCAGTGAGGAGGGACAGAGTAACAATCAGCCCCAGCATTTT.

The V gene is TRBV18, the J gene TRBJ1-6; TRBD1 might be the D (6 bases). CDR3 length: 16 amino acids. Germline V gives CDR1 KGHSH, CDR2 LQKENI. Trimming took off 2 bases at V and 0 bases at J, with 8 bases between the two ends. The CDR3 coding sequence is TGTGCCAGCTCACCAATAGGGGGCTCCTATAATTCACCCCTCCACTTT. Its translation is CASSPIGGSYNSPLHF.

The CDR3 region is CASSLPTAPSQYF. The CDR3 bases are TGCGCCAGCAGTCTACCGACTGCTCCGTCCCAGTACTTC. The chain joins TRBV5-1 to TRBJ2-5; D remains unclear. CDR1 and CDR2 from the germline V gene are SGHRS and YFSETQ. V dropped 5 bases and J dropped 9 bases, with 17 bases sitting between them. This CDR3 region has 13 residues. Combining the CDR3 with reference TRBV5-1 and TRBJ2-5 gives the whole variable domain KAGVTQTPRYLIKTRGQQVTLSCSPISGHRSVSWYQQTPGQGLQFLFEYFSETQRNKGNFPGRFSGRQFSNSRSEMNVSTLELGDSALYLCASSLPTAPSQYFGPGTRLLVL.

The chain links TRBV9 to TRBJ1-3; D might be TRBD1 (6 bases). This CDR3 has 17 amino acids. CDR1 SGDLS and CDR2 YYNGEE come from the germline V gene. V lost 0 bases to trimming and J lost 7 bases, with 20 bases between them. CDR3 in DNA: TGTGCCAGCAGCGTAGGGGGGGGGCGAAACCCCCGGAACACCATATATTTT. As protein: CASSVGGGRNPRNTIYF.

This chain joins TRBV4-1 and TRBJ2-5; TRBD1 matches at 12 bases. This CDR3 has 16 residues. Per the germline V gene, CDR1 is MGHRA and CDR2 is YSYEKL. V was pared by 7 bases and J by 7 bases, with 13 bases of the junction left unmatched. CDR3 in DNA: TGCGCCAGCACCCTGTTTGGGGACAGGGGGCCTGGGACCCAGTACTTC. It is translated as CASTLFGDRGPGTQYF.

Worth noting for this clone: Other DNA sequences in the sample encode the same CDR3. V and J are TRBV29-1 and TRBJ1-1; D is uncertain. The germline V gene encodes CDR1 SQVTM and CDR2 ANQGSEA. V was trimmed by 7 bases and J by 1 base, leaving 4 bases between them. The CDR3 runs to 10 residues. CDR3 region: CSAQNTEAFF. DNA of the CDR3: TGCAGCGCGCAGAACACTGAAGCTTTCTTT.

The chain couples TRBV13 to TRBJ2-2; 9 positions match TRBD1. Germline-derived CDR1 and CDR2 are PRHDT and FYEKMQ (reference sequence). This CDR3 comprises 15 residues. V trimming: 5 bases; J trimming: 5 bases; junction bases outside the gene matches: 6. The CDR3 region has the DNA TGTGCCAGCAGCCAAGGGACAGGGAGGACCGGGGAGCTGTTTTTT. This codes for CASSQGTGRTGELFF.

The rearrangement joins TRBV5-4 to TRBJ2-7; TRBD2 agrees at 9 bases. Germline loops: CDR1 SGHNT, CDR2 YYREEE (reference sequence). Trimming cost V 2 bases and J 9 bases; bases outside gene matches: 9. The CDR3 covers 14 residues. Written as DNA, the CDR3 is TGTGCCAGCAGCTTAAGCGGCGGGGGGGCTGTGCAGTACTTC. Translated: CASSLSGGGAVQYF.

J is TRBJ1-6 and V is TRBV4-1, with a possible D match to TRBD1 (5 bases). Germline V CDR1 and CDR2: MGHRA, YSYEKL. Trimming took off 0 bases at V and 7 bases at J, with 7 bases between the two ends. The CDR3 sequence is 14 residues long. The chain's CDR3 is CASSQDRVNSPLHF. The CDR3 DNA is TGCGCCAGCAGCCAAGACAGGGTCAATTCACCCCTCCACTTT.

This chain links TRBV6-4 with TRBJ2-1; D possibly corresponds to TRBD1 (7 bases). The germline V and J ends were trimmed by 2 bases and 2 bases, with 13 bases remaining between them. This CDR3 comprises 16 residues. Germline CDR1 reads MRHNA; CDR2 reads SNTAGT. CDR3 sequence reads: CASSDAGTEPYNEQFF. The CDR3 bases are TGTGCCAGCAGTGACGCGGGGACAGAGCCCTACAATGAGCAGTTCTTC.

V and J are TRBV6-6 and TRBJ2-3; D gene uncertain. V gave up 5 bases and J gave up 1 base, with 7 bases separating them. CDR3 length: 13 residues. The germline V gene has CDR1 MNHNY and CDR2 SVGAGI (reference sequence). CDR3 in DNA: TGTGCCAGCAGTCCCCCTGGCACAGATACGCAGTATTTT. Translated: CASSPPGTDTQYF.

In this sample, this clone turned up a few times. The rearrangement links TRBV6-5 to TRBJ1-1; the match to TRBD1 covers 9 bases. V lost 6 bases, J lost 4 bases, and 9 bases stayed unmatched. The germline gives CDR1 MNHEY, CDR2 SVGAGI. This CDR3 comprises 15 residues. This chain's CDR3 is CASRFTGGVVTEAFF. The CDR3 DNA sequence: TGTGCCAGCAGATTTACAGGGGGCGTCGTCACTGAAGCTTTCTTT.

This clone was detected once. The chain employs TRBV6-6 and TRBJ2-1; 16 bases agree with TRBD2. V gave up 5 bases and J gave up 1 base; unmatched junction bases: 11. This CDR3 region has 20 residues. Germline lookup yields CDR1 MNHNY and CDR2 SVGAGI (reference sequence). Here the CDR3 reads CASSHGTSGGVIRSYNEQFF. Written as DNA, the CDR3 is TGTGCCAGCAGTCACGGGACTAGCGGGGGGGTAATTAGGTCCTACAATGAGCAGTTCTTC.

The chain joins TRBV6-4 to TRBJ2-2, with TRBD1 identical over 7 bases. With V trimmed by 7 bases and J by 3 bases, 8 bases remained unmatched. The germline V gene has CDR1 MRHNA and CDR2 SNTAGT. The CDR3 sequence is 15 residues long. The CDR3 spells CASTPKGGDTGELFF. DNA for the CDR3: TGTGCCAGCACCCCGAAAGGGGGCGACACCGGGGAGCTGTTTTTT.

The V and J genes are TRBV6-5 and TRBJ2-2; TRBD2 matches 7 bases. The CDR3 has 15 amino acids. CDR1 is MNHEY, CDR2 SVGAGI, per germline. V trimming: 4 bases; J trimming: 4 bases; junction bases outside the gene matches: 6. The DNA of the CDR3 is TGTGCCAGCAGTTTCGGTGGGGGGGGCACCGGGGAGCTGTTTTTT. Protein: CASSFGGGGTGELFF.